A few counts support the clone carrying this T cell receptor (beta chain). V dropped 5 bases and J dropped 5 bases, with 22 bases sitting between them. The CDR3 totals 16 residues. Germline values: CDR1 SGHTA, CDR2 FQGNSA. The data were taken from a study of T cells after yellow fever vaccination. TCRdb used MiXCR to reprocess the 5' RACE reads, holding one entry per CDR3 protein. Here the sample spans some 500,000 distinct CDR3 sequences, approximately 15% being singletons. The TCR was taken from a man aged 25 to 40 who received the YFV17D yellow fever vaccine. This chain connects TRBV7-2 to TRBJ2-7; possibly TRBD1 or TRBD2 for D (6 bases each). The specimen comprised PBMCs, sampled on the day of the yellow fever booster vaccination. In DNA form, the CDR3 reads TGTGCCAGCAGCCGAGGGCCCGGGGGCGCGTTCGACGAGCAGTACTTC. Protein: CASSRGPGGAFDEQYF.